Listed below are T cell receptor beta chains from one sample, sequenced in a study of T cells in Graves' hyperthyroidism and ophthalmopathy. Each CDR3 protein is one row after TCRdb ran MiXCR on the multiplex PCR reads. The sample includes over 300,000 distinct CDR3 sequences, approximately 13% seen only once; the top ten take about 11%. Source material: blood. All receptors derive from a woman between 55 and 75 years old with Graves' hyperthyroidism. Both conserved end residues are part of each CDR3. D genes are given only for firm matches. Clone sizes are given selectively: once, few, many, or a class where the clone is expanded.

D gene	J gene	V gene	clone size	CDR3 protein	CDR3 DNA
TRBD1	TRBJ1-3	TRBV3-1	many	CASSQDSGGRGGIYF	TGTGCCAGCAGCCAAGATTCAGGGGGCCGTGGAGGCATATATTTT
TRBD2	TRBJ2-7	TRBV9	-	CASSRLAGAEQYF	TGTGCCAGCAGCAGACTAGCGGGAGCCGAGCAGTACTTC
TRBD2	TRBJ2-5	TRBV2	many	CASTPMPLAVETQYF	TGTGCCAGCACTCCGATGCCGCTAGCGGTAGAGACCCAGTACTTC
TRBD2	TRBJ2-1	TRBV30	-	CAWSVRLASSYNEQFF	TGTGCCTGGAGTGTACGACTAGCCAGCTCCTACAATGAGCAGTTCTTC
-	TRBJ2-1	TRBV12-5	-	CASISGRLAYNEQFF	TGTGCTAGTATTTCCGGTCGGCTAGCCTACAATGAGCAGTTCTTC
TRBD2	TRBJ2-5	TRBV14	few	CASSQGGLAGGFRETQYF	TGTGCCAGCAGCCAAGGGGGTCTAGCGGGAGGCTTTCGAGAGACCCAGTACTTC
TRBD1	TRBJ1-1	TRBV18	-	CASSPRGRTGGTEAFF	TGTGCCAGCTCACCTAGAGGGCGGACAGGGGGTACTGAAGCTTTCTTT
-	TRBJ1-1	TRBV10-2	-	CATRGGARVEAFF	TGCGCCACCCGGGGAGGCGCAAGGGTCGAAGCTTTCTTT
TRBD1	TRBJ1-1	TRBV3-1	many	CASSQTGGGTEAFF	TGTGCCAGCAGCCAGACAGGGGGAGGGACTGAAGCTTTCTTT
-	TRBJ2-7	TRBV2	many	CASSEYGYEQYF	TGTGCCAGCAGTGAATATGGGTACGAGCAGTACTTC
TRBD1	TRBJ1-1	TRBV12-3/TRBV12-4	many	CASRPTGVEKNTEAFF	TGTGCCAGCAGGCCGACAGGGGTTGAGAAGAACACTGAAGCTTTCTTT
-	TRBJ1-1	TRBV5-1	many	CASSQEGQTGTEAFF	TGCGCCAGCAGTCAGGAGGGGCAGACTGGGACTGAAGCTTTCTTT
TRBD2	TRBJ2-3	TRBV20-1	many	CSARDRVAGSTDTQYF	TGCAGTGCTAGAGATCGAGTAGCGGGAAGCACAGATACGCAGTATTTT
TRBD2	TRBJ2-3	TRBV30	many	CAWSGASGTKDTQYF	TGTGCCTGGAGTGGAGCTAGCGGGACAAAAGATACGCAGTATTTT
TRBD2	TRBJ2-1	TRBV9	many	CASSPRLAGVGNEQFF	TGTGCCAGCAGCCCCAGACTAGCGGGAGTTGGCAATGAGCAGTTCTTC
TRBD2	TRBJ2-3	TRBV20-1	many	CSGDSGAGDTQYF	TGCAGTGGTGATAGCGGGGCGGGAGATACGCAGTATTTT
-	TRBJ2-7	TRBV7-3	many	CASSLGTPDGKYF	TGTGCCAGCAGCTTAGGGACCCCTGACGGGAAGTACTTC
TRBD1	TRBJ1-4	TRBV25-1	few	CASENRGNEKLFF	TGTGCCAGCGAAAACAGGGGTAATGAAAAACTGTTTTTT